A single sample is the source of the 5 T cell receptor beta chains below, sequenced in a study of T cell responses to AZD1222 COVID-19 vaccine. Profiling relied on immunoSEQ multiplex PCR, and the TCRdb table lists in-frame clones only, not all of them. This repertoire shows approximately 120,000 clones, roughly nine tenths found once; its top ten account for about 1.6%. The sample consisted of peripheral blood, taken on day 0 of AZD1222 vaccination. These receptors were collected from an adult in good health.

The J gene is TRBJ2-1, the V gene TRBV7-9, with 12 bases fitting TRBD2. Trimming at V came to 4 bases and at J to 3 bases, leaving 10 bases not matched to a gene. This CDR3 has 18 residues. Germline lookup yields CDR1 SEHNR and CDR2 FQNEAQ (reference sequence). CDR3 sequence reads: CASSWGALAGGNYNEQFF. CDR3 nucleotide sequence: TGTGCCAGCAGCTGGGGTGCCCTAGCGGGAGGGAACTACAATGAGCAGTTCTTC.

This rearrangement joins TRBV5-1 to TRBJ2-7; possible D gene TRBD1, 5 bases. CDR1 and CDR2 (germline): SGHRS, YFSETQ. The CDR3 consists of 15 residues. Trimming left V 0 bases short and J 5 bases short, with 15 bases between. In nucleotides, the CDR3 is TGCGCCAGCAGCTTGGAAGGGCAGGGAATTGACGAGCAGTACTTC. Translation: CASSLEGQGIDEQYF.

The chain joins TRBV6-2 or TRBV6-3 to TRBJ2-5; no clear D. Germline V lookup: CDR1 MNHEY, CDR2 SVGEGT. Trimming left V 4 bases short and J 2 bases short, with 14 bases between. This CDR3 comprises 15 residues. The CDR3 reads CASSLSSGAQETQYF. DNA of the CDR3: TGTGCCAGCAGTTTATCGTCAGGAGCGCAAGAGACCCAGTACTTC.

This clone was seen once. The rearrangement joins TRBV15 to TRBJ1-1; D not resolved. The CDR3 is 12 residues long. Germline V gene lookup returns CDR1 LNHNV and CDR2 YYDKDF (reference sequence). V gave up 6 bases and J gave up 1 base, with 6 bases separating them. DNA for the CDR3: TGTGCCACCAGTTATGGGAACACTGAAGCTTTCTTT. This translates into CATSYGNTEAFF.

The chain carries TRBV10-1 and TRBJ2-7; no clear D gene. Germline-derived CDR1 and CDR2 are WNHNN and SYGVQD (reference sequence). V shed 4 bases and J shed 4 bases, with 20 bases lying between them. The CDR3 consists of 16 residues. The CDR3 bases are TGCGCCAGCAGTGCCCCTCGTGGGCAGGTGAGGTACGAGCAGTACTTC. Translating it yields CASSAPRGQVRYEQYF.